Below are 2 T cell receptor beta chains sequenced from a single sample in a study of Tregs in tolerant kidney transplant recipients. Repertoires were generated with immunoSEQ multiplex PCR, while TCRdb's copy carries only in-frame clones and drops some. The repertoire holds 60,000 to 70,000 clones, roughly 90% seen once, with approximately 11% in the top ten. Source: CD8+ T cells from blood, taken before the transplant. These receptors originate from a human donor who received a combined kidney and bone marrow transplant.

The chain links TRBV5-5 to TRBJ2-7; 7 nucleotides align to TRBD1. In germline, CDR1 is SGHKS, CDR2 YYEKEE (reference sequence). The CDR3 is 16 amino acids. The trim removed 4 bases at V and 3 bases at J, leaving 13 bases unmatched. The chain's CDR3 is CASSPLRTGSFYEQYF. CDR3 bases: TGTGCCAGCAGCCCGTTGAGGACAGGCTCTTTCTACGAGCAGTACTTC.

The rearrangement joins TRBV5-1 to TRBJ2-5; tentatively, D is TRBD2 (5 bases). Germline lookup yields CDR1 SGHRS and CDR2 YFSETQ. The CDR3 extends over 16 amino acids. Between the trimmed V and J ends, which lost 0 bases and 2 bases, there was a span of 14 bases. For the CDR3, the DNA is TGCGCCAGCAGCTTGGTCCCGACGAGGAGGCAAGAGACCCAGTACTTC. Residues: CASSLVPTRRQETQYF.